The 26 T cell receptor beta chains listed next were all sequenced from one sample in a study of T-cell reconstitution after alpha-beta-depleted transplantation in children. Construction of the TCRbeta library involved unique molecular identifiers. TCRdb independently ran MiXCR on the PCR reads; one entry per CDR3 protein. The sample records about 540,000 distinct CDR3 sequences, around 20% being singletons. Sequencing was performed on PBMCs from the stem cell graft donor, taken from the stem cell graft. The receptors originated from a human donor who donated a stem cell graft to a child with acute lymphoblastic leukemia.

The chain is built from TRBV5-5 and TRBJ2-5; the D gene is possibly TRBD1 (6 bases). Looked up from germline, CDR1 is SGHKS and CDR2 is YYEKEE (reference sequence). V was pared by 4 bases and J by 5 bases, with 18 bases between. There are 15 residues in the CDR3. This CDR3 reads CASSDSTDSTETQYF. In nucleotides, the CDR3 is TGTGCCAGCAGCGACTCAACGGACAGCACGGAGACCCAGTACTTC.

The chain has TRBV29-1 and TRBJ2-7; no clear D. V gave up 1 base and J gave up 1 base, with 14 bases separating them. The CDR3 spans 15 residues. Germline CDR1 SQVTM, CDR2 ANQGSEA. The CDR3 bases are TGCAGCGTTGAAGGAGATTGGACCGAATCCTACGAGCAGTACTTC. Residues: CSVEGDWTESYEQYF.

This clonotype was detected only a few times. The chain combines TRBV2 with TRBJ2-2, with 9 bases aligning to TRBD2. The CDR3 runs to 16 residues. CDR1 and CDR2 from the germline V gene are SNHLY and FYNNEI. The ends lost 8 bases at V and 6 bases at J; junction bases unmatched: 13. The CDR3 region has the DNA TGTGCCAGCCGAGGAGCTAGCGGGGATGTGGCCGGGGAGCTGTTTTTT. It encodes CASRGASGDVAGELFF.

This clonotype was found a few times. The CDR3 bases are TGTGCCAGTAGTATTCGGACTAGCGGGACCTACAATGAGCAGTTCTTC. Translation gives CASSIRTSGTYNEQFF. V is TRBV19 and J is TRBJ2-1; 12 positions agree with TRBD2. V shed 3 bases and J 2 bases; nucleotides not matched to a gene: 2. The CDR3 has 16 residues. Germline CDR1 is LNHDA and CDR2 is SQIVND (reference sequence).

This clonotype has just a few counts. V and J are TRBV10-3 and TRBJ1-5; D unclear. V lost 0 bases and J 1 base, leaving 10 bases between the germline ends. This CDR3 region has 16 residues. Germline V gene data show CDR1 as ENHRY and CDR2 as SYGVKD. CDR3 DNA: TGTGCCATCAGTGAGTCCGGCAGAGGGAGCAATCAGCCCCAGCATTTT. Its translation is CAISESGRGSNQPQHF.

The chain is built from TRBV20-1 and TRBJ2-2, with TRBD2 matching 8 bases. CDR1 DFQATT and CDR2 SNEGSKA come from the germline V gene (reference sequence). The V and J ends lost 1 base and 0 bases, in that order; junction bases with no gene match: 7. The CDR3 is 17 residues long. The chain's CDR3 is CSARVLAGEANTGELFF. CDR3 sequence (DNA): TGCAGTGCTAGAGTGCTAGCGGGCGAAGCGAACACCGGGGAGCTGTTTTTT.

A few counts support this clonotype. CDR3 region: CASSAGQQGTDTQYF. CDR3 DNA: TGTGCCAGCAGCGCCGGACAGCAAGGCACAGATACGCAGTATTTT. The genes are TRBV7-3 and TRBJ2-3; TRBD1 is a possible D gene (6 bases). This CDR3 is built from 15 residues. Germline V gene lookup returns CDR1 SGHTA and CDR2 FQGTGA. With 5 bases removed from V and 1 base from J, the gap between germline ends came to 13 bases.

This clonotype was seen a handful of times. CDR3 nucleotide sequence: TGCAGCGTCGCGGGACAGGGGGTCAATCAGCCCCAGCATTTT. Amino acid sequence: CSVAGQGVNQPQHF. The V gene is TRBV29-1, the J gene TRBJ1-5; 11 nucleotides line up with TRBD1. CDR3 length: 14 amino acids. V shed 6 bases and J 3 bases; nucleotides not matched to a gene: 4. Germline V gives CDR1 SQVTM, CDR2 ANQGSEA. The full variable domain, completed using reference TRBV29-1 and TRBJ1-5, is SAVISQKPSRDICQRGTSLTIQCQVDSQVTMMFWYRQQPGQSLTLIATANQGSEATYESGFVIDKFPISRPNLTFSTLTVSNMSPEDSSIYLCSVAGQGVNQPQHFGDGTRLSIL.

This chain joins TRBV6-5 and TRBJ1-1; tentative D call: TRBD1 (5 bases). There are 19 residues in the CDR3. Germline V lookup: CDR1 MNHEY, CDR2 SVGAGI. V lost 4 bases to trimming and J lost 2 bases, with 26 bases between them. CDR3 in amino acids: CASSSLGPGTQNTNTEAFF. The CDR3 DNA is TGTGCCAGCAGTTCTCTAGGACCCGGGACCCAAAATACTAACACTGAAGCTTTCTTT.

This chain connects TRBV20-1 to TRBJ2-7, with 9 bases aligning to TRBD2. Germline V lookup: CDR1 DFQATT, CDR2 SNEGSKA (reference sequence). V lost 0 bases to trimming and J lost 2 bases; unmatched junction nucleotides: 5. The CDR3 totals 15 residues. The CDR3 region is CSARDLTSGPYEQYF. In DNA form, the CDR3 reads TGCAGTGCTAGAGATCTCACTAGCGGGCCCTACGAGCAGTACTTC.

This clonotype was seen a few times. The chain couples TRBV5-8 to TRBJ1-1; 8 bases fit TRBD1. Germline trimming cut 2 bases from V and 2 bases from J; bases unmatched to any gene: 8. Germline CDR1 is SGHTS and CDR2 is YDEGEE. CDR3 length equals 16 residues. CDR3 coding DNA: TGTGCCAGCAGCTTTGGTACAGGGGGTTTCAACACTGAAGCTTTCTTT. Translating gives CASSFGTGGFNTEAFF.

This clonotype was counted between two and nine times. The V and J genes are TRBV5-1 and TRBJ2-5; possible D gene TRBD1, 6 bases. The CDR3 contains 15 residues. CDR1 SGHRS and CDR2 YFSETQ come from the germline V gene. The V and J ends lost 6 bases and 1 base respectively, with 16 bases between them. In DNA, the CDR3 is TGCGCCAGCAATACAGGGATGGGTGTCCAAGAGACCCAGTACTTC. It encodes CASNTGMGVQETQYF. Full variable domain (rest looked up from reference TRBV5-1 and TRBJ2-5): KAGVTQTPRYLIKTRGQQVTLSCSPISGHRSVSWYQQTPGQGLQFLFEYFSETQRNKGNFPGRFSGRQFSNSRSEMNVSTLELGDSALYLCASNTGMGVQETQYFGPGTRLLVL.

This clonotype was recorded a few times. J is TRBJ2-3 and V is TRBV20-1; the D gene is possibly TRBD1 (6 bases). The CDR3 runs to 14 residues. CDR1 and CDR2 from the germline V gene are DFQATT and SNEGSKA (reference sequence). V was shortened by 8 bases and J by 1 base, with 16 bases between the two germline ends. CDR3 nucleotides: TGCAGTCCAGGGGCGGTTGGGGGCACAGATACGCAGTATTTT. This sequence encodes CSPGAVGGTDTQYF.

This clonotype was detected a few times. The J gene is TRBJ2-1, the V gene TRBV20-1; 10 bases match TRBD2. J gave up 8 bases and V 2 bases, and 9 bases lay outside the gene matches. CDR1 DFQATT and CDR2 SNEGSKA come from the germline V gene (reference sequence). The CDR3 is 15 amino acids. In DNA form, the CDR3 reads TGCAGTGCTAGATCGAGCGGGAGGGGGACACATGAGCAGTTCTTC. This codes for CSARSSGRGTHEQFF.

V is TRBV7-6 and J is TRBJ2-5; 11 nucleotides agree with TRBD2. The ends lost 3 bases at V and 1 base at J; junction bases unmatched: 4. This CDR3 comprises 16 residues. Germline V lookup: CDR1 SGHVS, CDR2 FNYEAQ. CDR3 DNA: TGTGCCAGCAGCTTCAGACTAGCGGGGCCCCAAGAGACCCAGTACTTC. It codes for CASSFRLAGPQETQYF.

This sequence joins TRBV5-6 and TRBJ2-1; D possibly corresponds to TRBD1 (6 bases). Trimming shortened V by 0 bases and J by 1 base, and 14 bases separated the two germline ends. The CDR3 is 17 residues long. The V gene's germline CDR1 is SGHDT and CDR2 YYEEEE. CDR3 in amino acids: CASSLVRGGMSYNEQFF. The CDR3 DNA reads as TGTGCCAGCAGCTTGGTGAGAGGGGGAATGTCCTACAATGAGCAGTTCTTC.

The chain couples TRBV5-1 to TRBJ2-3; 7 nucleotides line up with TRBD2. Trimming at V came to 6 bases and at J to 1 base, leaving 14 bases not matched to a gene. Germline-derived CDR1 and CDR2 are SGHRS and YFSETQ. The length of the CDR3 is 17 residues. In DNA, the CDR3 is TGCGCCAGCATACATAGCGGGCCCCTTTCCCGCACAGATACGCAGTATTTT. Protein sequence: CASIHSGPLSRTDTQYF.

The gene calls are TRBV20-1 and TRBJ2-1; 7 nucleotides align to TRBD2. The length of the CDR3 is 14 residues. Trimming cost V 0 bases and J 8 bases; bases outside gene matches: 7. CDR1 is DFQATT and CDR2 is SNEGSKA in the germline V gene (reference sequence). The CDR3 spells CSARDLREMDEQFF. As DNA, the CDR3 is TGCAGTGCTAGAGATCTGCGGGAGATGGATGAGCAGTTCTTC.

This clonotype was detected only a few times. The chain couples TRBV29-1 to TRBJ2-5; 7 bases line up with TRBD1. Losses at the gene ends were 4 bases for V and 5 bases for J; bases not matched to a gene: 16. The CDR3 totals 16 residues. Germline assignment: CDR1 SQVTM and CDR2 ANQGSEA. The CDR3 DNA sequence: TGCAGCGTTGCGGCCGACAGGGAAGAGGAATGGGAGACCCAGTACTTC. As protein: CSVAADREEEWETQYF.

This clonotype has more than one count but fewer than ten. V and J are TRBV15 and TRBJ2-5, with D perhaps TRBD1 (5 bases). The CDR3 length is 14 residues. Germline CDR1 reads LNHNV; CDR2 reads YYDKDF (reference sequence). Trimming removed 3 bases from V and 3 bases from J, with 11 bases in between. The CDR3, as DNA: TGTGCCACCAGCAGCAGGGTTTGGGAAGAGACCCAGTACTTC. It specifies CATSSRVWEETQYF.

This chain uses TRBV7-6 with TRBJ2-3, with D tentatively TRBD1 (6 bases). Trimming removed 1 base from V and 3 bases from J, with 14 bases in between. The CDR3 spans 16 residues. CDR1 and CDR2 from the germline V gene are SGHVS and FNYEAQ. The CDR3 DNA reads as TGTGCCAGCAGCTTAGAATATCCAGGGGCGACAGATACGCAGTATTTT. It encodes CASSLEYPGATDTQYF.

This clonotype was seen at least ten times. This chain links TRBV12-3 or TRBV12-4 with TRBJ1-5; tentatively, D is TRBD1 (6 bases). The CDR3 runs to 16 residues. V lost 6 bases and J lost 1, with 16 bases in between. The DNA for the CDR3 is TGTGCCAGCAGCAATTACAGGGTAGCGAGCAATCAGCCCCAGCATTTT. As protein: CASSNYRVASNQPQHF.

This clonotype showed up just a few times. This chain uses TRBV7-3 with TRBJ2-2, with 12 bases identical to TRBD2. Germline V gene lookup returns CDR1 SGHTA and CDR2 FQGTGA. The junction had 2 bases not matched to a gene; V was cut back by 3 bases and J by 3 bases. This CDR3 comprises 16 residues. This CDR3 reads CASSLRTSGDTGELFF. Here the CDR3 DNA reads TGTGCCAGCAGCTTGAGGACTAGCGGGGACACCGGGGAGCTGTTTTTT.

Written as DNA, the CDR3 is TGTGCCAGCAGCAGATGGACGAACGAGCAGTACTTC. It codes for CASSRWTNEQYF. This rearrangement joins TRBV5-4 to TRBJ2-7; no definite D call. This CDR3 spans 12 amino acids. Per germline, CDR1 SGHNT and CDR2 YYREEE (reference sequence). V was pared by 4 bases and J by 5 bases, with 10 bases between.

This clonotype was observed at least ten times. In nucleotides, the CDR3 is TGCGCCAGCAGCCCCGGGACAGATAATGAAAAACTGTTTTTT. Translation: CASSPGTDNEKLFF. The rearrangement uses TRBV5-1 and TRBJ1-4; 7 positions match TRBD1. This CDR3 region has 14 residues. The junction had 4 bases not matched to a gene; V was cut back by 4 bases and J by 4 bases. Germline V gives CDR1 SGHRS, CDR2 YFSETQ.

This chain connects TRBV11-1 to TRBJ1-2; D may be TRBD1 (5 bases). Germline V lookup: CDR1 SGHAT, CDR2 FQDESV (reference sequence). The CDR3 consists of 14 residues. Deletions cut 4 bases from V and 4 bases from J, with 13 bases between. The CDR3 DNA reads as TGTGCCAGCAGCTCCTATGCAGGGCGCTATGGCTACACCTTC. It specifies CASSSYAGRYGYTF.